Below are 13 T cell receptor beta chains sequenced from a single sample in a study of T cell repertoires in cytomegalovirus infection. TCRdb analysed the reads with MiXCR anew, one entry per CDR3 protein. Among 900,000 to 950,000 distinct CDR3 sequences listed, 31% were seen once. No antigen has been identified for these receptors. The sample in question was cultured CD8+ T cells from PBMCs, obtained from culture after CMV antigen stimulation. Receptors originate from a human donor in good health (CMV status not recorded). Some clones in this sample may be carry-over from other donors' samples.

For this clonotype: At one of its ends the junction is not consistent with the germline gene, which may arise from a read error. The J gene is TRBJ2-2, the V gene TRBV6-5; D ambiguous. Germline V gene lookup returns CDR1 MNHEY and CDR2 SVGAGI. This CDR3 region has 17 residues. CDR3 nucleotide sequence: TGTGCCAGCAGCCCGTCCAGAGGCATGCTGAACACCGAGGAGCTGTTTTTT. Encoded protein: CASSPSRGMLNTEELFF.

This clonotype was counted only a few times. The chain couples TRBV4-3 to TRBJ1-6; D is uncertain. The CDR3 covers 18 residues. The V end was cut by 1 base, the J end by 10 bases, with 23 bases between. Per the germline V gene, CDR1 is LGHNA and CDR2 is YSLEER. The CDR3 DNA reads TGCGCCAGCAGCCAAGTAGTTAAGGGTCAGCGGGGTCCATCACCCCTCCACTTT. Translated: CASSQVVKGQRGPSPLHF.

This clonotype was seen a few times. The chain is built from TRBV11-2 and TRBJ2-3, with a weak D call TRBD2 (6 bases). Deletions cut 7 bases from V and 0 bases from J, with 17 bases between. This CDR3 region has 16 residues. The germline gives CDR1 SGHAT, CDR2 FQNNGV. This CDR3 reads CASTWRGLRSTDTQYF. CDR3 coding DNA: TGTGCCAGCACCTGGAGGGGCCTAAGGAGCACAGATACGCAGTATTTT.

This clonotype occurred many times. The chain combines TRBV7-8 with TRBJ2-7; 11 bases map to TRBD1. Germline V gene sequence: CDR1 SGHVS, CDR2 FQNEAQ. J lost 3 bases, V lost 4 bases, and 8 bases had no gene match. The CDR3 has 16 residues. CDR3 DNA: TGTGCCAGCAGCTCCCCCTCTGGGACAGGGGGCTACGAGCAGTACTTC. Translating gives CASSSPSGTGGYEQYF.

Worth noting for this clonotype: A much larger clone differs from this one at a single base, so this may be a read error. The chain has TRBV7-6 and TRBJ1-1, with D perhaps matching TRBD1 (6 bases). The V gene's germline CDR1 is SGHVS and CDR2 FNYEAQ. There are 18 residues in the CDR3. Written as DNA, the CDR3 is TGTGCCAGCAGCTCCACAACCACCGCCGGGACACCGAACACTGATGCTTTCTTT. Translating gives CASSSTTTAGTPNTDAFF.

In its sample, this clonotype was seen many times. V usage is TRBV7-8 and J usage is TRBJ1-5, with a weak D call TRBD1 (5 bases). The CDR3 contains 14 residues. CDR1 is SGHVS and CDR2 is FQNEAQ in the germline V gene. Trimming shortened V by 1 base and J by 6 bases, and 10 bases separated the two germline ends. The CDR3 here is CASSLGRARQPQHF. In DNA, the CDR3 is TGTGCCAGCAGCTTAGGCAGGGCCCGTCAGCCCCAGCATTTT.

The V and J genes are TRBV29-1 and TRBJ1-1, with 8 bases lining up with TRBD1. V dropped 8 bases and J dropped 6; count of bases not matched to a gene: 8. Per germline, CDR1 SQVTM and CDR2 ANQGSEA. This CDR3 comprises 12 residues. CDR3 bases: TGCAGCATTCCCCAGGGGGCGGCTGAAGCTTTCTTT. It is translated as CSIPQGAAEAFF.

The chain couples TRBV12-3 or TRBV12-4 to TRBJ2-7; TRBD1 is a possible D gene (6 bases). Trimming shortened V by 5 bases and J by 0 bases, and 11 bases separated the two germline ends. The CDR3 covers 14 residues. The DNA for the CDR3 is TGTGCCAGCAGTGTCACAGGGACCTCCTACGAGCAGTACTTC. This encodes CASSVTGTSYEQYF.

The chain recombines TRBV6-1 with TRBJ1-5; the D gene is possibly TRBD1 (5 bases). V dropped 5 bases and J dropped 7 bases, with 12 bases sitting between them. This CDR3 comprises 13 residues. The germline gives CDR1 MNHNS, CDR2 SASEGT. CDR3 bases: TGTGCCAGCAGTCAGCTCCAGGGACAGCCCCAGCATTTT. Residues: CASSQLQGQPQHF.

V and J are TRBV28 and TRBJ1-1; no clear D. In germline, CDR1 is MDHEN, CDR2 SYDVKM. V lost 8 bases to trimming and J lost 0 bases, with 16 bases between them. The CDR3 extends over 15 amino acids. The CDR3 spells CASLAAPRVNTEAFF. As DNA, the CDR3 is TGTGCCAGCCTCGCCGCTCCCCGGGTGAACACTGAAGCTTTCTTT.

This clonotype has only a few counts. The chain recombines TRBV20-1 with TRBJ2-6, with TRBD1 as a possible D gene (5 bases). Germline V gene lookup returns CDR1 DFQATT and CDR2 SNEGSKA (reference sequence). The CDR3 totals 15 residues. Trimming stripped 0 bases from V and 3 bases from J, with 9 bases between. In DNA form, the CDR3 reads TGCAGTGCTAGAGACTACCAGGGTGGGGCCAACGTCCTGACTTTC. It is translated as CSARDYQGGANVLTF.

This clonotype was seen a handful of times. The chain links TRBV27 to TRBJ2-3; D gene unclear. Germline loops: CDR1 MNHEY, CDR2 SMNVEV (reference sequence). Trimming shortened V by 6 bases and J by 0 bases, and 7 bases separated the two germline ends. CDR3 length: 13 amino acids. CDR3 loop: CASRRISTDTQYF. CDR3 bases: TGTGCCAGCAGAAGGATCAGCACAGATACGCAGTATTTT.

The gene calls are TRBV27 and TRBJ2-2; D unclear. CDR1 is MNHEY and CDR2 is SMNVEV in the germline V gene (reference sequence). V lost 8 bases and J lost 4, with 8 bases in between. The CDR3 spans 12 residues. Written as DNA, the CDR3 is TGTGCCAGCGAAAGCAGCACCGGGGAGCTGTTTTTT. It codes for CASESSTGELFF.